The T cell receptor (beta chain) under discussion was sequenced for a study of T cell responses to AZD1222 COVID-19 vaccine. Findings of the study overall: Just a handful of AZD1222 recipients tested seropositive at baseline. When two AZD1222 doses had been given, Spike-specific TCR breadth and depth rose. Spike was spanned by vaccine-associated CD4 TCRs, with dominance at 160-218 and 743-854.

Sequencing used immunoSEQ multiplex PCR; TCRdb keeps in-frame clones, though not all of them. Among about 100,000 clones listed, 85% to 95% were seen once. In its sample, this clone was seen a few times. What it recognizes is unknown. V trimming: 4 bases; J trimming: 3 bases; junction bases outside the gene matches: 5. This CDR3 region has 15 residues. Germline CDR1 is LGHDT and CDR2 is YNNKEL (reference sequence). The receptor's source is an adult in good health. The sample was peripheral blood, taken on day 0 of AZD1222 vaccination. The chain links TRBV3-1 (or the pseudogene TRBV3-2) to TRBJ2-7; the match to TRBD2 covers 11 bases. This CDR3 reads CASSLAGGLSYEQYF. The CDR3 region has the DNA TGTGCCAGCAGCCTAGCGGGAGGGCTAAGCTACGAGCAGTACTTC.